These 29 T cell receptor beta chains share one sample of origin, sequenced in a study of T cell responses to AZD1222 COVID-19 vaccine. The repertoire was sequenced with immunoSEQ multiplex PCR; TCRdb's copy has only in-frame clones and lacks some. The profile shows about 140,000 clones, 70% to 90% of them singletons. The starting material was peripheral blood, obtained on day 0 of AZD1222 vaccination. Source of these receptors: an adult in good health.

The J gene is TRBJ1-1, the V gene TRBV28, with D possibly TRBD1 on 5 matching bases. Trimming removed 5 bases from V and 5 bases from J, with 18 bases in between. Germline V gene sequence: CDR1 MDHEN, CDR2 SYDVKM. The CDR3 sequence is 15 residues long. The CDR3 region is CASSPWAGLGTEAFF. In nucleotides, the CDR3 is TGTGCCAGCAGTCCATGGGCAGGGCTCGGTACTGAAGCTTTCTTT.

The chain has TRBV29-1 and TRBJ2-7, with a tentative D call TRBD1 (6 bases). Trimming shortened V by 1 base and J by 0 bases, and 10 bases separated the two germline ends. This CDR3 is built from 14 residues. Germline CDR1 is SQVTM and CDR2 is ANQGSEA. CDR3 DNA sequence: TGCAGCGTTGAAGGGGGGACACCCTCCTACGAGCAGTACTTC. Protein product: CSVEGGTPSYEQYF.

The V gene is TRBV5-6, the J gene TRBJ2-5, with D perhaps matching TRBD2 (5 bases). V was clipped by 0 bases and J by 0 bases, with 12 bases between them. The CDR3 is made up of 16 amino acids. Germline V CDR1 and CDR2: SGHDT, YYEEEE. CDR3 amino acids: CASSLVREPYQETQYF. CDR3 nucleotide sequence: TGTGCCAGCAGCTTGGTCCGGGAACCGTACCAAGAGACCCAGTACTTC.

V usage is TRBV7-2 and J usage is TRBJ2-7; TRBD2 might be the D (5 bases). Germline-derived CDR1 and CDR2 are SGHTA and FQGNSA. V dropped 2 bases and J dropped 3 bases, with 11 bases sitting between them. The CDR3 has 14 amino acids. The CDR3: CASSLRKAVYEQYF. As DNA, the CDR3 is TGTGCCAGCAGCTTACGTAAAGCGGTCTACGAGCAGTACTTC.

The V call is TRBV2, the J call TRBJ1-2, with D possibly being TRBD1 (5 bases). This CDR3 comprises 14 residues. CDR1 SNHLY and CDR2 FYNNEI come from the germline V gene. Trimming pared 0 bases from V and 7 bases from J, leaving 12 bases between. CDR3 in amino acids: CASSEAGADSGYTF. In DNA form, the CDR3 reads TGTGCCAGCAGTGAAGCCGGGGCAGATAGTGGCTACACCTTC.

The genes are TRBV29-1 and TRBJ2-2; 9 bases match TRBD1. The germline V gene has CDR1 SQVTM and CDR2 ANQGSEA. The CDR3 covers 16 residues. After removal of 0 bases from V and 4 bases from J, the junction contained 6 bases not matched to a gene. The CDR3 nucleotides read TGCAGCGTTGAAGATCATCCGGACAGGGGCACCGGGGAGCTGTTTTTT. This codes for CSVEDHPDRGTGELFF.

This CDR3 is CASSAGANVLTF. The CDR3 region has the DNA TGTGCCAGCAGTGCTGGGGCCAACGTCCTGACTTTC. This chain joins TRBV27 and TRBJ2-6; D is undetermined. Germline V gene sequence: CDR1 MNHEY, CDR2 SMNVEV (reference sequence). Trimming pared 5 bases from V and 2 bases from J, leaving 1 base between. This CDR3 is built from 12 residues.

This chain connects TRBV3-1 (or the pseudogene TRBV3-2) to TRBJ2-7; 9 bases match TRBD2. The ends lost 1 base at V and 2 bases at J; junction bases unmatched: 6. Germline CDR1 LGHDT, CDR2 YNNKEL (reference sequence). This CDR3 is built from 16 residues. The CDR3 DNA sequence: TGTGCCAGCAGCCAAGTTAGCGGGAGAAGGACCTACGAGCAGTACTTC. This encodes CASSQVSGRRTYEQYF.

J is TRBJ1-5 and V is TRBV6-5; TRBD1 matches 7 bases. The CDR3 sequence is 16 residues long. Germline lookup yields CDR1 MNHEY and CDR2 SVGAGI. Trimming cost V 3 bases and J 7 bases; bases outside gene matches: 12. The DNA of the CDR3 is TGTGCCAGCAGTTATCCCCGACAGGGAAGGGGACAGCCCCAGCATTTT. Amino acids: CASSYPRQGRGQPQHF.

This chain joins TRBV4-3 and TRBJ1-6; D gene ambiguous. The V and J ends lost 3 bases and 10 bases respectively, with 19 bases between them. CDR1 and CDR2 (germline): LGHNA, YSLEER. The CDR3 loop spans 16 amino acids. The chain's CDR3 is CASSQNALRLGSPLHF. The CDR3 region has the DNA TGCGCCAGCAGCCAGAACGCCCTTCGTTTGGGATCACCCCTCCACTTT.

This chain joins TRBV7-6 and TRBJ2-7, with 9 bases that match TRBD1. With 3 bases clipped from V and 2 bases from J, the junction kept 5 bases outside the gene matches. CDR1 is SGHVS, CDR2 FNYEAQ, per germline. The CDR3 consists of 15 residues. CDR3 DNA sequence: TGTGCCAGCAGCTTGGTTGGGACAGGGACCTACGAGCAGTACTTC. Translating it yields CASSLVGTGTYEQYF.

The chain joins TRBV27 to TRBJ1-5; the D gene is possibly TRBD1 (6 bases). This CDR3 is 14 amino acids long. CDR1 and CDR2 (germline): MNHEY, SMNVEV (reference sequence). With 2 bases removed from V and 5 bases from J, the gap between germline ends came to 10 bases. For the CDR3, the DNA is TGTGCCAGCAGTTTACAGGGGTCGCATCAGCCCCAGCATTTT. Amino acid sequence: CASSLQGSHQPQHF.

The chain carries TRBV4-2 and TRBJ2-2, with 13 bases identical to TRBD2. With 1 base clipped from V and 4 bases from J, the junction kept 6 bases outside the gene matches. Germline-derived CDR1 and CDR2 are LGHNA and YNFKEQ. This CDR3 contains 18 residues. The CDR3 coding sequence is TGTGCCAGCAGCCAAGCCGGGACTAGCGGGATCGGCACCGGGGAGCTGTTTTTT. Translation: CASSQAGTSGIGTGELFF.

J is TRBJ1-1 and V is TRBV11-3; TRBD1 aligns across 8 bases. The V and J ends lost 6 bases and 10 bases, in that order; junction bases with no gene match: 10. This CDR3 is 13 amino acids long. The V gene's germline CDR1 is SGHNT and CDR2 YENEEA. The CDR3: CASSPDRGAGAFF. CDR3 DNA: TGTGCCAGCAGTCCCGACAGGGGAGCTGGAGCTTTCTTT. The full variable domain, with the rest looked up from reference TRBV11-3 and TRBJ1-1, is EAGVVQSPRYKIIEKKQPVAFWCNPISGHNTLYWYLQNLGQGPELLIRYENEEAVDDSQLPKDRFSAERLKGVDSTLKIQPAELGDSAVYLCASSPDRGAGAFFGQGTRLTVV.

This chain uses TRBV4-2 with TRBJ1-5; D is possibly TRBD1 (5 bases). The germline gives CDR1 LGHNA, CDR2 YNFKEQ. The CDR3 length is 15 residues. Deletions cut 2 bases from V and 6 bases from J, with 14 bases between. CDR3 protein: CASSQTRDPRQPQHF. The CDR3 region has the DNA TGTGCCAGCAGCCAAACCCGGGACCCTCGTCAGCCCCAGCATTTT.

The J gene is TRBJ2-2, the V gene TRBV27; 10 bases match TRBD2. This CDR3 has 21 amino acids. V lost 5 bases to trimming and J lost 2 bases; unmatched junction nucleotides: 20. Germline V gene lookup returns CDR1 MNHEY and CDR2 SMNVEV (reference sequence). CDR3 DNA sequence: TGTGCCAGCAGTCCTTATCTAGCGGGAGCCCATTATAATCCTAACACCGGGGAGCTGTTTTTT. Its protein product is CASSPYLAGAHYNPNTGELFF.

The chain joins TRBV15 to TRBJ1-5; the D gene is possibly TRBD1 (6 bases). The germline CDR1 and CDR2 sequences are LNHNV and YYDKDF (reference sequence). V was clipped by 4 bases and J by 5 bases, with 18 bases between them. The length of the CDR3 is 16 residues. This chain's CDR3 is CATSTERGQIYQPQHF. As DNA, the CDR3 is TGTGCCACCAGCACAGAACGTGGACAGATTTATCAGCCCCAGCATTTT.

CDR3 residues: CASSLAGSNEKLFF. DNA of the CDR3: TGTGCCAGCAGCTTAGCAGGGTCTAATGAAAAACTGTTTTTT. This chain connects TRBV7-2 to TRBJ1-4; D is unclear. V lost 0 bases, J lost 3 bases, and 5 bases lay in between. The CDR3 consists of 14 residues. Germline lookup yields CDR1 SGHTA and CDR2 FQGNSA.

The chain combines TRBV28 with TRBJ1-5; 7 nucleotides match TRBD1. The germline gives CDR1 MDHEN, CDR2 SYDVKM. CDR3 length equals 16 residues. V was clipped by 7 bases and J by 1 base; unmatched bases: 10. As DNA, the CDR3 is TGTGCCAGCAACATTCCACAGGGGCTCAGCAATCAGCCCCAGCATTTT. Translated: CASNIPQGLSNQPQHF.

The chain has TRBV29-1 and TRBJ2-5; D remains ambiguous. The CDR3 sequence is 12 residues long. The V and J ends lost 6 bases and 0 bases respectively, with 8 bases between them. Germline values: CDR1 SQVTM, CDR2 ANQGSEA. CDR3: CSVDSYQETQYF. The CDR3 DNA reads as TGCAGCGTCGACTCGTACCAAGAGACCCAGTACTTC. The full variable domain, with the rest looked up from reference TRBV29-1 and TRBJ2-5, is SAVISQKPSRDICQRGTSLTIQCQVDSQVTMMFWYRQQPGQSLTLIATANQGSEATYESGFVIDKFPISRPNLTFSTLTVSNMSPEDSSIYLCSVDSYQETQYFGPGTRLLVL.

The CDR3 here is CASSTDRGGEQYF. In nucleotides, the CDR3 is TGTGCCAGCAGCACGGACCGAGGGGGCGAGCAGTACTTC. The chain combines TRBV9 with TRBJ2-7, with TRBD1 as a possible D gene (6 bases). V was cut by 4 bases and J by 6 bases, with 14 bases left in between. The germline V gene has CDR1 SGDLS and CDR2 YYNGEE. The CDR3 totals 13 residues.

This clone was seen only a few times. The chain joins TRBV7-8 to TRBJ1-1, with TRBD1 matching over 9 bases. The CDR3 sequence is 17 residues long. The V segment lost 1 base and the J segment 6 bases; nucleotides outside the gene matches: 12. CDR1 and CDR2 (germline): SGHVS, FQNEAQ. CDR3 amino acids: CASSLGKTGGAISEAFF. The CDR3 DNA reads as TGTGCCAGCAGCTTAGGGAAAACAGGGGGCGCGATCTCTGAAGCTTTCTTT.

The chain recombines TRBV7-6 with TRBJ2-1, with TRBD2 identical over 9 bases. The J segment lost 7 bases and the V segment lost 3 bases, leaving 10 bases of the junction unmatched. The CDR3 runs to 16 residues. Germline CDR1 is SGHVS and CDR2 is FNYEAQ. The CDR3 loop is CASSLDLAGLGNEQFF. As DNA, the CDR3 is TGTGCCAGCAGCTTGGATCTAGCGGGACTGGGGAATGAGCAGTTCTTC.

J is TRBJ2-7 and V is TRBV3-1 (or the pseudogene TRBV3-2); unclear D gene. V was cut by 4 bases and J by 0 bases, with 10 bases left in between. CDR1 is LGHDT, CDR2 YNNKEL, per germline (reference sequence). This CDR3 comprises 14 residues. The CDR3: CASSRTVSSYEQYF. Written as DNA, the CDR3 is TGTGCCAGCAGCCGGACGGTGAGCTCCTACGAGCAGTACTTC.

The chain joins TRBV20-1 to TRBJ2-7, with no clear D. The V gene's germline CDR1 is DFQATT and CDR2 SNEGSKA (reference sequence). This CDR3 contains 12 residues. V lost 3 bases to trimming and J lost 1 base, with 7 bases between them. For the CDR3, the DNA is TGCAGTGCTAGTAAGGGTTCCTACGAGCAGTACTTC. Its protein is CSASKGSYEQYF.

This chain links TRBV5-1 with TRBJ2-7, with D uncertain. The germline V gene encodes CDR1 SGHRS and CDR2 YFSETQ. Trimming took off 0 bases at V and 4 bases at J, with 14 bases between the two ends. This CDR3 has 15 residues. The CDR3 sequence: CASSLAPATGYEQYF. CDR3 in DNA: TGCGCCAGCAGCTTGGCCCCGGCGACTGGGTACGAGCAGTACTTC.

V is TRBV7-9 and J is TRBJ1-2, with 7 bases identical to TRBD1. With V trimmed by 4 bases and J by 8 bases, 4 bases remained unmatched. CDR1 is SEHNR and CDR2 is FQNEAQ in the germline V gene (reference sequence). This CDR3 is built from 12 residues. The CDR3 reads CASSSSQGGYTF. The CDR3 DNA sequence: TGTGCCAGCAGCTCCTCACAGGGGGGCTACACCTTC.

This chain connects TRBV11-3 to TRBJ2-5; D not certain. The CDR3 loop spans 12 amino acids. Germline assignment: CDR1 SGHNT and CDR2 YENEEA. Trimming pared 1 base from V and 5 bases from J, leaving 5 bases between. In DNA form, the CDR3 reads TGTGCCAGCAGCTTAGGCCGGGAGACCCAGTACTTC. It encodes CASSLGRETQYF.

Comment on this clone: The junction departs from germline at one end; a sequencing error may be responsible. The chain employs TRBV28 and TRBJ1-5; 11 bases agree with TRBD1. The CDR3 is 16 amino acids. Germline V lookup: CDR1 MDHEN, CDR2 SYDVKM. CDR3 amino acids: CATSLYGQGANQPQHF. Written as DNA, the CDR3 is TGTGCCACCAGTTTATATGGACAGGGGGCGAATCAGCCCCAGCATTTT.